A single sample gave rise to the 32 T cell receptor beta chains below, sequenced in a study of control samples from healthy donors and cancer patients. Generated by immunoSEQ multiplex PCR, the TCRdb table keeps only in-frame clones and is missing some. The table lists approximately 150,000 clones, around 90% of them singletons. The specimen sequenced was blood. These receptors came from a young man in good health.

The V call is TRBV5-6, the J call TRBJ2-1, with 8 bases that match TRBD1. The CDR3 spans 15 residues. The junction had 8 bases not matched to a gene; V was cut back by 3 bases and J by 6 bases. Germline CDR1 SGHDT, CDR2 YYEEEE. The CDR3 nucleotides read TGTGCCAGCAGCTCACTCGGGACAGGCATCAATGAGCAGTTCTTC. Translation gives CASSSLGTGINEQFF.

The chain links TRBV7-8 to TRBJ2-2, with TRBD2 matching 12 bases. V lost 5 bases, J lost 5 bases, and 3 bases stayed unmatched. Germline CDR1 and CDR2: SGHVS and FQNEAQ. The CDR3 totals 15 residues. CDR3 amino acids: CASSPTSGGTGELFF. The CDR3 DNA sequence: TGTGCCAGCAGCCCCACTAGCGGGGGGACCGGGGAGCTGTTTTTT.

This clone was seen a single time. V and J are TRBV3-1 (or the pseudogene TRBV3-2) and TRBJ1-1; the match to TRBD1 covers 7 bases. V lost 0 bases, J lost 2 bases, and 3 bases stayed unmatched. Germline V gene data show CDR1 as LGHDT and CDR2 as YNNKEL (reference sequence). The CDR3 extends over 15 amino acids. CDR3: CASSQDGQVNTEAFF. The CDR3 DNA is TGTGCCAGCAGCCAAGACGGACAGGTAAACACTGAAGCTTTCTTT.

This chain uses TRBV28 with TRBJ2-7; D could derive from TRBD1 or TRBD2 (5 bases each). The germline V gene encodes CDR1 MDHEN and CDR2 SYDVKM. Trimming took 5 bases from V and 0 from J, leaving 11 bases between them. The CDR3 consists of 14 residues. Here the CDR3 reads CASSGRDHSYEQYF. The CDR3 DNA reads as TGTGCCAGCAGTGGAAGGGACCACTCCTACGAGCAGTACTTC.

The chain carries TRBV10-2 and TRBJ2-5; TRBD1 agrees at 7 bases. Germline V CDR1 and CDR2: WSHSY, SAAADI. The CDR3 runs 14 residues. Losses at the gene ends were 3 bases for V and 5 bases for J; bases not matched to a gene: 6. The CDR3 spells CASSEEGQRETQYF. The CDR3 DNA sequence: TGCGCCAGCAGTGAAGAGGGACAGCGGGAGACCCAGTACTTC.

The chain is built from TRBV5-1 and TRBJ2-3; 7 bases are a match to TRBD2. CDR1 is SGHRS, CDR2 YFSETQ, per germline. The CDR3 consists of 15 residues. Trimming at V came to 2 bases and at J to 2 bases, leaving 5 bases not matched to a gene. CDR3: CASSFGRGTTDTQYF. The CDR3 DNA sequence: TGCGCCAGCAGCTTTGGGCGGGGGACCACAGATACGCAGTATTTT.

As regards this clone: The sample contains more than one DNA sequence encoding this CDR3. The chain employs TRBV9 and TRBJ1-4, with 8 bases lining up with TRBD1. The CDR3 is made up of 14 amino acids. J lost 5 bases, V lost 0 bases, and 0 bases had no gene match. Per germline, CDR1 SGDLS and CDR2 YYNGEE. The CDR3 sequence: CASSVGQGNEKLFF. CDR3 DNA sequence: TGTGCCAGCAGCGTAGGACAGGGGAATGAAAAACTGTTTTTT.

The chain uses TRBV12-3 or TRBV12-4 and TRBJ2-7; D is possibly TRBD2 (6 bases). The CDR3 is made up of 12 amino acids. Trimming shortened V by 8 bases and J by 6 bases, and 14 bases separated the two germline ends. As DNA, the CDR3 is TGTGCCAGCTCGTGGGGGGACCCCGAGCAGTACTTC. Protein: CASSWGDPEQYF.

In DNA, the CDR3 is TGTGCCAGCAGCACCGGGACAGGGGGCCTTCAGCCCCAGCATTTT. Residues: CASSTGTGGLQPQHF. The rearrangement joins TRBV6-6 to TRBJ1-5; TRBD1 aligns across 12 bases. Germline V gene data show CDR1 as MNHNY and CDR2 as SVGAGI (reference sequence). The CDR3 is 15 residues long. Unmatched junction bases numbered 6, after V lost 6 bases and J lost 6 bases.

The rearrangement uses TRBV7-3 and TRBJ2-1; D might be TRBD1 (6 bases). The V and J ends lost 4 bases and 15 bases respectively, with 19 bases between them. Per the germline V gene, CDR1 is SGHTA and CDR2 is FQGTGA. The length of the CDR3 is 13 residues. This CDR3 is CASSSSLGGYPFF. The CDR3 DNA is TGTGCCAGCAGCTCCTCGTTAGGGGGATATCCGTTCTTC.

The genes are TRBV3-1 (or the pseudogene TRBV3-2) and TRBJ1-3; D possibly corresponds to TRBD1 (5 bases). Germline CDR1 LGHDT, CDR2 YNNKEL (reference sequence). V lost 3 bases and J 0 bases, leaving 9 bases between the germline ends. There are 15 residues in the CDR3. The CDR3 reads CASSHRVGSGNTIYF. The CDR3 coding sequence is TGTGCCAGCAGCCACAGGGTGGGCTCTGGAAACACCATATATTTT.

The chain combines TRBV11-2 with TRBJ2-5; D is undetermined. V lost 7 bases to trimming and J lost 3 bases, with 9 bases between them. Germline loops: CDR1 SGHAT, CDR2 FQNNGV. This CDR3 spans 12 amino acids. The CDR3 DNA reads TGTGCCAGCAATGGGGTGGAAGAGACCCAGTACTTC. This codes for CASNGVEETQYF. Supplemented by reference TRBV11-2 and TRBJ2-5, the full variable domain reads EAGVAQSPRYKIIEKRQSVAFWCNPISGHATLYWYQQILGQGPKLLIQFQNNGVVDDSQLPKDRFSAERLKGVDSTLKIQPAKLEDSAVYLCASNGVEETQYFGPGTRLLVL.

The CDR3 DNA reads TGTGCCAGCTCACCACCCCTAGGCCGCTCTGGAAACACCATATATTTT. Its protein product is CASSPPLGRSGNTIYF. V and J are TRBV18 and TRBJ1-3; D is unresolved. V shed 0 bases and J shed 0 bases, with 9 bases lying between them. Germline lookup yields CDR1 KGHSH and CDR2 LQKENI. This CDR3 has 16 residues.

The rearrangement uses TRBV5-4 and TRBJ1-3; unclear D gene. The CDR3 totals 15 residues. The germline V gene has CDR1 SGHNT and CDR2 YYREEE (reference sequence). Deletions cut 4 bases from V and 4 bases from J, with 15 bases between. CDR3 sequence: CASSAGVSGGNTIYF. CDR3 DNA sequence: TGTGCCAGCAGCGCCGGGGTCTCAGGAGGAAACACCATATATTTT.

The chain recombines TRBV11-2 with TRBJ1-4; tentatively, D is TRBD1 (5 bases). The V end was cut by 1 base, the J end by 4 bases, with 10 bases between. Germline CDR1 SGHAT, CDR2 FQNNGV. This CDR3 contains 15 residues. The CDR3 DNA reads as TGTGCCAGCAGCTTAGGGGGGGTTGGTAATGAAAAACTGTTTTTT. Its protein product is CASSLGGVGNEKLFF.

This clone appeared a few times. The rearrangement links TRBV6-5 to TRBJ1-6, with D perhaps matching TRBD1 (6 bases). The V end lost 8 bases, the J end lost 1 base, and 9 bases lay between the germline ends. The CDR3 has 14 residues. Germline V gene sequence: CDR1 MNHEY, CDR2 SVGAGI. The CDR3 region is CASWGLSYNSPLHF. The CDR3 DNA follows: TGTGCCAGCTGGGGGCTATCCTATAATTCACCCCTCCACTTT.

This chain joins TRBV5-8 and TRBJ1-6; D is undetermined. Germline lookup yields CDR1 SGHTS and CDR2 YDEGEE. V was trimmed by 5 bases and J by 3 bases, leaving 15 bases between them. The CDR3 spans 16 residues. The CDR3 is CASRPEAGNYNSPLHF. The DNA of the CDR3 is TGTGCCAGCAGACCCGAGGCGGGAAACTATAATTCACCCCTCCACTTT. Complete variable domain (other parts from reference TRBV5-8 and TRBJ1-6): EAGVTQSPTHLIKTRGQQATLRCSPISGHTSVYWYQQALGLGLQFLLWYDEGEERNRGNFPPRFSGRQFPNYSSELNVNALELEDSALYLCASRPEAGNYNSPLHFGNGTRLTVT.

The chain is built from TRBV6-5 and TRBJ2-1, with D possibly matching TRBD1 (6 bases). V was pared by 8 bases and J by 2 bases, with 16 bases between. In germline, CDR1 is MNHEY, CDR2 SVGAGI. The CDR3 is 15 residues long. The chain's CDR3 is CASSVGAATYNEQFF. The CDR3 nucleotides read TGTGCCAGCTCGGTGGGGGCGGCCACCTACAATGAGCAGTTCTTC.

The chain carries TRBV27 and TRBJ2-7, with D possibly called TRBD1 or TRBD2 (5 bases each). Germline CDR1 and CDR2: MNHEY and SMNVEV (reference sequence). The CDR3 runs to 12 residues. Trimming shortened V by 8 bases and J by 2 bases, and 10 bases separated the two germline ends. The CDR3 DNA is TGTGCCAGCCGGGACGCAACCTACGAGCAGTACTTC. Amino acids: CASRDATYEQYF.

This chain uses TRBV27 with TRBJ2-1, with D unclear. The CDR3 has 16 residues. Germline V gene lookup returns CDR1 MNHEY and CDR2 SMNVEV (reference sequence). V shed 7 bases and J shed 3 bases, with 19 bases lying between them. In DNA form, the CDR3 reads TGTGCCAGCACCGGAGACCCTCACTACTACTACAATGAGCAGTTCTTC. Residues: CASTGDPHYYYNEQFF.

The chain links TRBV18 to TRBJ1-1; D unclear. This CDR3 has 14 residues. Germline CDR1 is KGHSH and CDR2 is LQKENI. With 6 bases removed from V and 0 bases from J, the gap between germline ends came to 11 bases. The CDR3 DNA sequence: TGTGCCAGCTCGTCCGACACCTTGAACACTGAAGCTTTCTTT. It yields the protein CASSSDTLNTEAFF. Complete variable domain (other parts from reference TRBV18 and TRBJ1-1): NAGVMQNPRHLVRRRGQEARLRCSPMKGHSHVYWYRQLPEEGLKFMVYLQKENIIDESGMPKERFSAEFPKEGPSILRIQQVVRGDSAAYFCASSSDTLNTEAFFGQGTRLTVV.

The chain is built from TRBV10-3 and TRBJ2-3; TRBD1 or TRBD2 may be the D gene (5 bases each). There are 13 residues in the CDR3. V lost 4 bases to trimming and J lost 6 bases, with 11 bases between them. Germline V gene lookup returns CDR1 ENHRY and CDR2 SYGVKD. CDR3 nucleotide sequence: TGTGCCATCAGTGGGGGACCGTTCGATACGCAGTATTTT. Encoded protein: CAISGGPFDTQYF.

This chain connects TRBV24-1 to TRBJ1-2; tentatively, D is TRBD1 (6 bases). This CDR3 contains 13 residues. The V gene lost 1 base and the J gene lost 6 bases, with 8 bases spanning the gap. Germline V gene data show CDR1 as KGHDR and CDR2 as SFDVKD. CDR3 nucleotides: TGTGCCACCAGTGATTTTGGGGGCGATGGCTACACCTTC. As protein: CATSDFGGDGYTF.

This chain connects TRBV16 to TRBJ2-7; possible D gene TRBD1, 6 bases. Trimming stripped 0 bases from V and 7 bases from J, with 28 bases between. The CDR3 is 19 residues long. CDR1 is KGHSY and CDR2 is FQNENV in the germline V gene. CDR3: CASSQSSQQGLVPGGEQYF. The CDR3 DNA reads TGTGCCAGCAGCCAATCATCGCAACAGGGTTTAGTACCGGGCGGGGAGCAGTACTTC. Based on the CDR3 plus reference TRBV16 and TRBJ2-7, the full variable domain is GEEVAQTPKHLVRGEGQKAKLYCAPIKGHSYVFWYQQVLKNEFKFLISFQNENVFDETGMPKERFSAKCLPNSPCSLEIQATKLEDSAVYFCASSQSSQQGLVPGGEQYFGPGTRLTVT.

The chain carries TRBV2 and TRBJ1-2, with 10 positions matching TRBD1. The CDR3 is made up of 13 amino acids. After removal of 8 bases from V and 5 bases from J, the junction contained 5 bases not matched to a gene. Germline V gene data show CDR1 as SNHLY and CDR2 as FYNNEI. The CDR3 is CASQPGQGYGYTF. The CDR3 nucleotides are TGTGCCAGCCAACCGGGACAGGGGTATGGCTACACCTTC.

V gene TRBV12-3 or TRBV12-4 combines with J gene TRBJ1-1, with D unclear. The CDR3 runs to 13 residues. V was pared by 7 bases and J by 2 bases, with 11 bases between. The CDR3 region is CASTPVGNTEAFF. The CDR3 region has the DNA TGTGCCAGCACCCCCGTGGGAAACACTGAAGCTTTCTTT.

This clone was seen just once. J is TRBJ1-3 and V is TRBV4-2; D not resolved. Germline V lookup: CDR1 LGHNA, CDR2 YNFKEQ. The CDR3 runs 19 residues. With 0 bases removed from V and 4 bases from J, the gap between germline ends came to 22 bases. Written as DNA, the CDR3 is TGTGCCAGCAGCCAAGACCGAGCTGGTACCCTAGGGCTCGGAAACACCATATATTTT. It specifies CASSQDRAGTLGLGNTIYF.

V and J are TRBV19 and TRBJ2-2; 7 positions agree with TRBD2. Trimming at V came to 7 bases and at J to 7 bases, leaving 6 bases not matched to a gene. This CDR3 is 13 amino acids long. Germline V gene data show CDR1 as LNHDA and CDR2 as SQIVND (reference sequence). CDR3 in DNA: TGTGCCAGTACCCTTGGGGGGGGCGGGGAGCTGTTTTTT. It specifies CASTLGGGGELFF.

V gene TRBV19 combines with J gene TRBJ1-5, with TRBD1 as a possible D gene (6 bases). The germline V and J ends were trimmed by 11 bases and 4 bases, with 15 bases remaining between them. The germline CDR1 and CDR2 sequences are LNHDA and SQIVND (reference sequence). The CDR3 spans 13 residues. The CDR3 DNA sequence: TGTGCCTGTCAAGGACAGCTTAATCAGCCCCAGCATTTT. Encoded protein: CACQGQLNQPQHF.

The V and J genes are TRBV7-8 and TRBJ1-1; D gene uncertain. CDR3 size: 16 residues. The V and J ends lost 5 bases and 6 bases respectively, with 22 bases between them. Germline CDR1 reads SGHVS; CDR2 reads FQNEAQ. As DNA, the CDR3 is TGTGCCAGCAGCCCAATCGCACACCTGGGGAGTTCTGAAGCTTTCTTT. Residues: CASSPIAHLGSSEAFF.

V is TRBV21-1 and J is TRBJ1-2; the table's D call of TRBD1 was not tested on the DNA. TRBV21-1 is noted as a pseudogene. This CDR3 comprises 16 residues. The CDR3: CASSEDRDLPPYGYTF. CDR3 DNA sequence: TGTGCCAGCAGCGAGGACAGGGATCTTCCCCCCTATGGCTACACCTTC.

The CDR3 bases are TGTGCCACCAGCAGAGTTCGGGGGGACACTGAAGCTTTCTTT. It codes for CATSRVRGDTEAFF. The V gene is TRBV15, the J gene TRBJ1-1; maybe TRBD1 (5 bases). Germline CDR1 LNHNV, CDR2 YYDKDF (reference sequence). The CDR3 runs 14 residues. The V gene lost 1 base and the J gene lost 3 bases, with 9 bases spanning the gap.